Given below is one TCR beta chain in context. The antigen remains undetermined. The sample originates from a study of T cell responses to AZD1222 COVID-19 vaccine. Study-wide results and limits: Just six people given AZD1222 tested seropositive at baseline. Scientists sampled the repertoires only once the peak T cell response had passed. At 160-218 and 743-854, vaccine-associated CD4 TCRs were dominant, and they spanned spike.

The protocol was immunoSEQ multiplex PCR, while the TCRdb copy is restricted to in-frame clones and leaves out a portion. Of about 110,000 clones detected, about nine tenths appear once; the ten largest clones hold roughly 6.2%. The V end was cut by 6 bases, the J end by 2 bases, with 10 bases between. This CDR3 spans 14 amino acids. The germline V gene encodes CDR1 WSHSY and CDR2 SAAADI. The chain uses TRBV10-2 and TRBJ1-4; maybe TRBD1 (5 bases). This receptor was obtained from an adult who received the AZD1222 COVID-19 vaccine. The sequencing used peripheral blood, collected 28 days after the second AZD1222 dose. Written as DNA, the CDR3 is TGCGCCAGCAGGAGAGGGGTGACTAATGAAAAACTGTTTTTT. This gives the protein CASRRGVTNEKLFF.